The next 4 T cell receptor beta chains were all read from a single sample in a study of blood T cell repertoires in COVID-19 (dated by TCRdb to the early 2020s). Receptors were amplified or captured by the immunoSEQ multiplex PCR assay. TCRdb took this table from immuneACCESS and kept in-frame rearrangements with V and J called. Such tables lack part of the clones; where checked against another copy, unresolved V genes explain under half of the gap, and the rest is unexplained. In this sample the table shows over 55,000 clones, about 73% of which occur a single time. The ten largest clonotypes hold approximately 34% of the sample. Sample: peripheral blood. These receptors were obtained from a woman aged 65 to 85 with acute or convalescent COVID-19.

V gene TRBV7-2 combines with J gene TRBJ1-2; perhaps TRBD1 as D (5 bases). V lost 0 bases and J 7 bases, leaving 15 bases between the germline ends. The CDR3 totals 15 residues. CDR1 is SGHTA, CDR2 FQGNSA, per germline. The CDR3 protein is CASSLAVSGTGGYTF. The CDR3 region has the DNA TGTGCCAGCAGCTTAGCGGTTAGTGGGACTGGTGGCTACACCTTC.

V gene TRBV7-2 combines with J gene TRBJ2-7; D is undetermined. Deletions cut 5 bases from V and 1 base from J, with 15 bases between. The germline gives CDR1 SGHTA, CDR2 FQGNSA. The CDR3 has 15 amino acids. This chain's CDR3 is CASSLDATASYEQYF. DNA of the CDR3: TGTGCCAGCAGCCTAGACGCCACAGCTTCCTACGAGCAGTACTTC. Together with reference TRBV7-2 and TRBJ2-7, the CDR3 gives the full variable domain: GAGVSQSPSNKVTEKGKDVELRCDPISGHTALYWYRQSLGQGLEFLIYFQGNSAPDKSGLPSDRFSAERTGGSVSTLTIQRTQQEDSAVYLCASSLDATASYEQYFGPGTRLTVT.

This chain uses TRBV7-9 with TRBJ1-6, with TRBD1 matching 8 bases. CDR3 size: 13 residues. Germline trimming cut 7 bases from V and 7 bases from J; bases unmatched to any gene: 3. Germline CDR1 is SEHNR and CDR2 is FQNEAQ (reference sequence). In DNA, the CDR3 is TGTGCCAGCACCAGGGGGCAAAATTCACCCCTCCACTTT. It yields the protein CASTRGQNSPLHF.

The V call is TRBV7-2, the J call TRBJ1-5; weak D call: TRBD1 (5 bases). CDR1 SGHTA and CDR2 FQGNSA come from the germline V gene. The V end lost 2 bases, the J end lost 4 bases, and 12 bases lay between the germline ends. The CDR3 has 15 amino acids. The chain's CDR3 is CASSLQGLGNQPQHF. CDR3 DNA: TGTGCCAGCAGCTTACAGGGACTCGGGAATCAGCCCCAGCATTTT. Full variable domain (remainder filled in from reference TRBV7-2 and TRBJ1-5): GAGVSQSPSNKVTEKGKDVELRCDPISGHTALYWYRQSLGQGLEFLIYFQGNSAPDKSGLPSDRFSAERTGGSVSTLTIQRTQQEDSAVYLCASSLQGLGNQPQHFGDGTRLSIL.